The 25 T cell receptor beta chains below come from one sample, sequenced in a study of T cells in Graves' hyperthyroidism and ophthalmopathy. The investigators amplified TCR beta CDR3 regions from RNA transcripts. The study used the HTBI primer set for a first-round RT-PCR of the TCR CDR3. TCRdb called the multiplex PCR reads again in MiXCR, with one record for every CDR3 protein. This table has roughly 380,000 distinct CDR3 sequences, about 20% appearing once. Source material: blood. The source is a young woman with Graves' hyperthyroidism.

A remark on this clonotype: It may be a read error: a sequence one base away is much more abundant. The chain combines TRBV11-2 with TRBJ2-5; a possible D gene is TRBD2 (5 bases). Germline V gene sequence: CDR1 SGHAT, CDR2 FQNNGV. This CDR3 has 18 residues. This CDR3 is CASSLDISPWSGQETKYF. Written as DNA, the CDR3 is TGTGCCAGCAGCTTAGATATCTCTCCGTGGAGCGGCCAAGAGACCAAGTACTTC.

This clonotype was recorded many times. V and J are TRBV30 and TRBJ1-5; 7 nucleotides align to TRBD1. Germline CDR1 is GTSNPN and CDR2 is SVGIG (reference sequence). The V segment lost 0 bases and the J segment 5 bases; nucleotides outside the gene matches: 1. The CDR3 sequence is 13 residues long. In DNA, the CDR3 is TGTGCCTGGAGTGTAGGGACAGATCAGCCCCAGCATTTT. Translating it yields CAWSVGTDQPQHF.

V and J are TRBV2 and TRBJ1-1; D unclear. V lost 3 bases, J lost 0 bases, and 11 bases lay in between. CDR3 length: 15 residues. Looked up from germline, CDR1 is SNHLY and CDR2 is FYNNEI. The CDR3 protein is CASSEDVSMNTEAFF. CDR3 DNA: TGTGCCAGCAGTGAGGACGTCTCGATGAACACTGAAGCTTTCTTT.

This clonotype was recorded at least ten times. The rearrangement uses TRBV12-3 or TRBV12-4 and TRBJ2-7, with D tentatively TRBD1 (6 bases). V was pared by 3 bases and J by 3 bases, with 12 bases between. This CDR3 has 14 residues. CDR3 region: CASSFSGDNYEQYF. For the CDR3, the DNA is TGTGCCAGCAGTTTTTCAGGGGACAACTACGAGCAGTACTTC.

The table lists this clonotype with many counts. The CDR3 DNA reads TGTGCCAGCAGTCTCAGCGGTACGGGCACTGAAGCTTTCTTT. As protein: CASSLSGTGTEAFF. The V gene is TRBV2, the J gene TRBJ1-1; no reliable D call. The CDR3 has 14 residues. CDR1 and CDR2 from the germline V gene are SNHLY and FYNNEI. V was trimmed by 5 bases and J by 4 bases, leaving 14 bases between them.

This clonotype appeared many times. The rearrangement uses TRBV28 and TRBJ2-5; D is tentatively TRBD1 or TRBD2 (5 bases each). Trimming shortened V by 3 bases and J by 10 bases, and 27 bases separated the two germline ends. The CDR3 loop spans 17 amino acids. The germline V gene has CDR1 MDHEN and CDR2 SYDVKM. The CDR3 sequence: CASSFFPRRRRSRGQYF. The CDR3 DNA sequence: TGTGCCAGCAGTTTCTTCCCCAGACGCAGGCGCTCGAGGGGCCAGTACTTC.

This clonotype has a single count. A junction boundary mismatches the germline segment, possibly from a read error. V usage is TRBV6-4 and J usage is TRBJ2-5; D is ambiguous. CDR1 is MRHNA, CDR2 SNTAGT, per germline. The CDR3 runs to 12 residues. CDR3 sequence reads: CASSDVMTLRNF. CDR3 nucleotide sequence: TGTGCCAGCAGTGACGTTATGACGCTTAGAAACTTC.

To note about this clonotype: The germline gene is not matched at one end of the junction; a read error may be the cause. The rearrangement joins TRBV5-6 to TRBJ2-4, with 11 nucleotides matching TRBD1. CDR1 SGHDT and CDR2 YYEEEE come from the germline V gene. CDR3 length: 15 amino acids. The CDR3 protein is CASSFRTGGYYIKYF. CDR3 bases: TGTGCCAGCAGCTTTCGGACAGGGGGCTATTACATTAAGTACTTC.

This clonotype has at least ten counts. The V and J genes are TRBV6-1 and TRBJ2-5; D not resolved. From germline, CDR1 is MNHNS and CDR2 SASEGT. This CDR3 has 14 residues. V was shortened by 6 bases and J by 5 bases, with 16 bases between the two germline ends. CDR3 bases: TGTGCCAGCAGACCCGCGGCCTCCGGGGAGACCCAGTACTTC. Its translation: CASRPAASGETQYF.

This clonotype was detected ten times or more. This chain connects TRBV6-5 to TRBJ1-2; D gene uncertain. With 6 bases removed from V and 8 bases from J, the gap between germline ends came to 19 bases. Germline V gives CDR1 MNHEY, CDR2 SVGAGI. The CDR3 is made up of 14 amino acids. CDR3 nucleotide sequence: TGTGCCAGCAGACCCGGACTGGACCTTTACGGCTACACCTTC. This sequence encodes CASRPGLDLYGYTF.

This clonotype was seen at least ten times. The rearrangement links TRBV9 to TRBJ2-5, with 9 bases aligning to TRBD1. V trimming: 4 bases; J trimming: 7 bases; junction bases outside the gene matches: 8. From germline, CDR1 is SGDLS and CDR2 YYNGEE. This CDR3 spans 14 amino acids. The CDR3 spells CASSPRTGERTQYF. CDR3 in DNA: TGTGCCAGCAGCCCACGGACAGGGGAAAGGACCCAGTACTTC. The full variable domain, in which reference TRBV9 and TRBJ2-5 provide the parts outside the CDR3, is DSGVTQTPKHLITATGQRVTLRCSPRSGDLSVYWYQQSLDQGLQFLIQYYNGEERAKGNILERFSAQQFPDLHSELNLSSLELGDSALYFCASSPRTGERTQYFGPGTRLLVL.

This clonotype was counted at least ten times. V gene TRBV15 combines with J gene TRBJ2-7; D is unresolved. CDR3 length: 15 amino acids. Germline CDR1 reads LNHNV; CDR2 reads YYDKDF (reference sequence). Trimming shortened V by 5 bases and J by 1 base, and 15 bases separated the two germline ends. DNA for the CDR3: TGTGCCACCAGCCCCCGCCGGGCAGGTTCCTACGAGCAGTACTTC. This gives the protein CATSPRRAGSYEQYF.

This clonotype has more than one count but fewer than ten. A much more abundant neighbour one base away suggests this may be a read error. J is TRBJ1-1 and V is TRBV11-2, with D possibly TRBD1 on 5 matching bases. Germline values: CDR1 SGHAT, CDR2 FQNNGV. The CDR3 loop spans 12 amino acids. CDR3 sequence (DNA): TGTGCCAGCAACCGGGGGAGGGCTGAAGCTTGCTTT. Protein: CASNRGRAEACF. The variable domain in full, completed from reference TRBV11-2 and TRBJ1-1, reads EAGVAQSPRYKIIEKRQSVAFWCNPISGHATLYWYQQILGQGPKLLIQFQNNGVVDDSQLPKDRFSAERLKGVDSTLKIQPAKLEDSAVYLCASNRGRAEACFGQGTRLTVV.

This clonotype was detected ten times or more. This chain connects TRBV12-3 or TRBV12-4 to TRBJ2-5; perhaps TRBD1 as D (6 bases). Trimming took off 4 bases at V and 3 bases at J, with 15 bases between the two ends. The CDR3 is 15 amino acids. The DNA of the CDR3 is TGTGCCAGCAGTTCCCCCTTTAGGGGGAAAGAGACCCAGTACTTC. Residues: CASSSPFRGKETQYF.

The rearrangement uses TRBV20-1 and TRBJ2-5; no reliable D call. V gave up 0 bases and J gave up 5 bases, with 13 bases separating them. The CDR3 has 14 amino acids. The germline V gene encodes CDR1 DFQATT and CDR2 SNEGSKA (reference sequence). The CDR3 protein is CSARDLILPETQYF. The CDR3 DNA is TGCAGTGCTAGAGATTTGATCCTCCCGGAGACCCAGTACTTC.

Ten or more counts support this clonotype. V gene TRBV6-5 combines with J gene TRBJ2-7; possibly TRBD1 for D (5 bases). Between the trimmed V and J ends, which lost 2 bases and 3 bases, there was a span of 8 bases. Germline V lookup: CDR1 MNHEY, CDR2 SVGAGI. This CDR3 contains 13 residues. The CDR3 sequence is CASSYADNYEQYF. The CDR3 nucleotides are TGTGCCAGCAGTTACGCGGACAACTACGAGCAGTACTTC.

This clonotype was recorded at least ten times. As DNA, the CDR3 is TGTGCCAGCAGTGTCTTGTTATACACTGAAGCTTTCTTT. Amino acid sequence: CASSVLLYTEAFF. The chain employs TRBV6-1 and TRBJ1-1; no clear D. Germline-derived CDR1 and CDR2 are MNHNS and SASEGT. The CDR3 consists of 13 residues. V was cut by 4 bases and J by 3 bases, with 9 bases left in between.

There are many counts of this clonotype. The chain carries TRBV7-9 and TRBJ2-5, with 7 bases identical to TRBD2. Germline CDR1 and CDR2: SEHNR and FQNEAQ (reference sequence). The CDR3 runs to 15 residues. The trim removed 1 base at V and 3 bases at J, leaving 5 bases unmatched. DNA of the CDR3: TGTGCCAGCAGCTTAGGAAGTGGGGGGGAAGAGACCCAGTACTTC. Protein sequence: CASSLGSGGEETQYF.

Many counts were recorded for this clonotype. The genes are TRBV28 and TRBJ1-1; the D is unclear. CDR1 and CDR2 (germline): MDHEN, SYDVKM. V gave up 5 bases and J gave up 0 bases, with 7 bases separating them. The CDR3 totals 13 residues. The CDR3 loop reads CASSPSLNTEAFF. DNA of the CDR3: TGTGCCAGCAGTCCCTCATTGAACACTGAAGCTTTCTTT.

Ten or more counts support this clonotype. CDR3 protein: CASSLARGSWAFF. The CDR3 region has the DNA TGCGCCAGCAGCTTGGCCAGGGGCAGTTGGGCTTTCTTT. This chain connects TRBV5-1 to TRBJ1-1, with D perhaps TRBD1 (6 bases). Germline V gives CDR1 SGHRS, CDR2 YFSETQ. Trimming stripped 0 bases from V and 11 bases from J, with 14 bases between. The CDR3 extends over 13 amino acids. Combining the CDR3 with reference TRBV5-1 and TRBJ1-1 gives the whole variable domain KAGVTQTPRYLIKTRGQQVTLSCSPISGHRSVSWYQQTPGQGLQFLFEYFSETQRNKGNFPGRFSGRQFSNSRSEMNVSTLELGDSALYLCASSLARGSWAFFGQGTRLTVV.

Ten or more counts support this clonotype. This chain uses TRBV27 with TRBJ1-2; 7 nucleotides match TRBD1. With 6 bases clipped from V and 4 bases from J, the junction kept 14 bases outside the gene matches. This CDR3 has 16 residues. Germline-derived CDR1 and CDR2 are MNHEY and SMNVEV (reference sequence). CDR3: CASRPRGATGFYGYTF. CDR3 in DNA: TGTGCCAGCAGACCCAGGGGGGCAACAGGGTTCTATGGCTACACCTTC.

This clonotype showed up many times. The chain uses TRBV14 and TRBJ1-2; D gene unclear. The CDR3 covers 13 residues. V lost 2 bases to trimming and J lost 5 bases, with 9 bases between them. In germline, CDR1 is SGHDN, CDR2 FVKESK. The CDR3 protein is CASSQPGGYGYTF. As DNA, the CDR3 is TGTGCCAGCAGCCAACCGGGCGGGTATGGCTACACCTTC.

In this sample, this clonotype turned up many times. This chain joins TRBV29-1 and TRBJ2-7; a weak D match, TRBD2 (6 bases). Germline CDR1 reads SQVTM; CDR2 reads ANQGSEA. V lost 7 bases, J lost 6 bases, and 16 bases lay in between. This CDR3 spans 12 amino acids. For the CDR3, the DNA is TGCAGCGCCGGCGGGGCCCTTAGCGAGCAGTACTTC. Translating gives CSAGGALSEQYF.

At least ten counts were recorded for this clonotype. This chain uses TRBV24-1 with TRBJ2-2; D is unclear. The V and J ends lost 1 base and 5 bases respectively, with 4 bases between them. The CDR3 extends over 13 amino acids. From germline, CDR1 is KGHDR and CDR2 SFDVKD. CDR3 DNA sequence: TGTGCCACCAGTGATTTCCGTACCGGGGAGCTGTTTTTT. This encodes CATSDFRTGELFF.

This clonotype occurred many times. V is TRBV6-1 and J is TRBJ1-3; 9 bases line up with TRBD1. Trimming took 6 bases from V and 0 from J; bases not matched to a gene: 6. The CDR3 is 16 amino acids. Germline-derived CDR1 and CDR2 are MNHNS and SASEGT. CDR3 sequence (DNA): TGTGCCAGCAGAAAAGGACAGGGGAGCTCTGGAAACACCATATATTTT. Translating gives CASRKGQGSSGNTIYF.